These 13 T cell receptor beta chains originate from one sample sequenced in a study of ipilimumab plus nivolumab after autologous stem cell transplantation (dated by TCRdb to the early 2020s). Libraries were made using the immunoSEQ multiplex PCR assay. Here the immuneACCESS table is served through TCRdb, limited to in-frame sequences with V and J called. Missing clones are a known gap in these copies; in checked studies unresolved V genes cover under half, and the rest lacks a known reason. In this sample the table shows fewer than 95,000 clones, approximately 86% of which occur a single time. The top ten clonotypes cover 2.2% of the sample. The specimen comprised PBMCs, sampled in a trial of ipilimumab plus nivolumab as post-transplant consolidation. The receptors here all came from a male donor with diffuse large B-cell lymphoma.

As DNA, the CDR3 is TGTGCCAGCAATGACGGGGACAGGTATGGCTACACCTTC. Protein sequence: CASNDGDRYGYTF. This chain joins TRBV28 and TRBJ1-2; 8 bases line up with TRBD1. V lost 7 bases, J lost 5 bases, and 6 bases stayed unmatched. The CDR3 totals 13 residues. The V gene's germline CDR1 is MDHEN and CDR2 SYDVKM.

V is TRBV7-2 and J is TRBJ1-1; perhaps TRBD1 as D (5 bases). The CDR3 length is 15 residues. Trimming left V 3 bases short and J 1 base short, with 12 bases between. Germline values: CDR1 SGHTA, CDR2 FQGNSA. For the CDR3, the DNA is TGTGCCAGCAGCTTCCACGGGACGGGGAACACTGAAGCTTTCTTT. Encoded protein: CASSFHGTGNTEAFF.

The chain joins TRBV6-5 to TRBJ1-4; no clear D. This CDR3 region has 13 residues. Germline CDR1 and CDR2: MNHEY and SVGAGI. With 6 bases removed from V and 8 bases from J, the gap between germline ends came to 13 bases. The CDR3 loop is CASRRSPGEKLFF. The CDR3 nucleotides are TGTGCCAGCAGACGAAGTCCGGGGGAAAAACTGTTTTTT.

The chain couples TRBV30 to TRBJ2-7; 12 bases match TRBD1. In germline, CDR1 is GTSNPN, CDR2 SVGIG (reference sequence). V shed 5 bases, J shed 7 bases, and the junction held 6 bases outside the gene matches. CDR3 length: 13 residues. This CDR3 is CAWSGQGAREQYF. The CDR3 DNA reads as TGTGCCTGGTCGGGACAGGGGGCCAGGGAGCAGTACTTC.

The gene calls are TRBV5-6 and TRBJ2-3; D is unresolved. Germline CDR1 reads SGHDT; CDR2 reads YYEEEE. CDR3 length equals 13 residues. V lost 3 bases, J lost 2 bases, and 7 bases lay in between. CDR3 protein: CASSSQNTDTQYF. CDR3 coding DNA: TGTGCCAGCAGCTCTCAGAACACAGATACGCAGTATTTT.

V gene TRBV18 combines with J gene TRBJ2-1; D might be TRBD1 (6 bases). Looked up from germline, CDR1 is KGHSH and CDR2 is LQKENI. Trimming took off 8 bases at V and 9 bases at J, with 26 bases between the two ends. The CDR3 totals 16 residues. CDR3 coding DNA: TGTGCCAGCCTTTGGCGAATAGGCGCAGGGGATAGTGAGCAGTTCTTC. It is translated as CASLWRIGAGDSEQFF.

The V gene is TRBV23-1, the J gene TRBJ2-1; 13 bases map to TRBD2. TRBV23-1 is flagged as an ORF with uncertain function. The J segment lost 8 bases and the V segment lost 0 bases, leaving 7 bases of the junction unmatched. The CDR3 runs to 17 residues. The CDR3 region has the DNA TGCGCCAGCAGTCAATCCCCGACTAGCGGGGGGCCGGATGAGCAGTTCTTC. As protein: CASSQSPTSGGPDEQFF.

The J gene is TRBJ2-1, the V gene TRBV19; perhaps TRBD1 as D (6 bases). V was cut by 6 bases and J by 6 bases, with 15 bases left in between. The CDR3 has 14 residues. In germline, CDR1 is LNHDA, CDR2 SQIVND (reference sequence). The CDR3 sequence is CASRPGTSLNEQFF. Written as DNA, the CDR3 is TGTGCCAGTAGACCCGGGACATCCCTCAATGAGCAGTTCTTC.

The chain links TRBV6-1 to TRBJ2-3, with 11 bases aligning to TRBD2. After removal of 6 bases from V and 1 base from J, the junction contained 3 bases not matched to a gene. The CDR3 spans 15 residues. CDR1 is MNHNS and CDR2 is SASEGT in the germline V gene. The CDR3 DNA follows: TGTGCCAGCAGCGCGGGACTAGCGGGCACAGATACGCAGTATTTT. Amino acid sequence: CASSAGLAGTDTQYF.

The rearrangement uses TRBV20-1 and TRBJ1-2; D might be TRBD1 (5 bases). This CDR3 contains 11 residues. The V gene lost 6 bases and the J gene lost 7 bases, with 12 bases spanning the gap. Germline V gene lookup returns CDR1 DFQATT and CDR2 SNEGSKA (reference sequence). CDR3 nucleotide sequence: TGCAGTGCCGCGGTAGGGACTGGCTACACCTTC. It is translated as CSAAVGTGYTF.

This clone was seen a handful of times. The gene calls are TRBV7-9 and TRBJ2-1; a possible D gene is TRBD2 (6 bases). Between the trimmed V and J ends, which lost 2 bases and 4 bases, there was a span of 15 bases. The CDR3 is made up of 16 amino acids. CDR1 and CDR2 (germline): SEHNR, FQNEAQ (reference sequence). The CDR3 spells CASSLKLSSEYNEQFF. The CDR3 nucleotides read TGTGCCAGCAGCTTAAAGCTTTCTAGCGAATACAATGAGCAGTTCTTC.

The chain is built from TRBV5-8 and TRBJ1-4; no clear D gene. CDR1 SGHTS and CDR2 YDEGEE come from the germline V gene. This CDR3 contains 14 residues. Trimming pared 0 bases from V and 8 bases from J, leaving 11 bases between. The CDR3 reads CASSLGQSWEKLFF. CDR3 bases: TGTGCCAGCAGCTTGGGTCAGTCTTGGGAAAAACTGTTTTTT.

The CDR3 protein is CASSRTGFEQFF. DNA for the CDR3: TGTGCCAGCAGCAGGACAGGGTTTGAGCAGTTCTTC. This rearrangement joins TRBV7-3 to TRBJ2-1; 8 bases map to TRBD1. Germline V CDR1 and CDR2: SGHTA, FQGTGA. The CDR3 contains 12 residues. With 5 bases clipped from V and 9 bases from J, the junction kept 3 bases outside the gene matches. The full variable domain, with the rest looked up from reference TRBV7-3 and TRBJ2-1, is GAGVSQTPSNKVTEKGKYVELRCDPISGHTALYWYRQSLGQGPEFLIYFQGTGAADDSGLPNDRFFAVRPEGSVSTLKIQRTERGDSAVYLCASSRTGFEQFFGPGTRLTVL.